This is a list of T cell receptor beta chains from one sample in a study of OX40 agonist ivuxolimab in advanced cancers. TCRdb keeps only in-frame clones here, not all; method: immunoSEQ multiplex PCR. The sample lists 65,000 to 90,000 clones; around 90% were seen once. The source material was CD4+ or CD8+ T cells sorted from blood, sampled in a trial of the OX40 agonist ivuxolimab. Receptors originate from an adult with an advanced solid tumor such as melanoma, head and neck, liver or kidney cancer. Each CDR3 is given with its conserved first and last residue. The order of the fields is clone size, D gene, V gene, J gene, CDR3 DNA, CDR3 protein. The D gene is left open where the match is weak. Clone sizes are given selectively: once, few, many, or a class where the clone is expanded.

clone size: -
D gene: -
V gene: TRBV7-3
J gene: TRBJ2-2
CDR3 DNA: TGTGCCAGCAGCTCGACGAACACCGGGGAGCTGTTTTTT
CDR3 protein: CASSSTNTGELFF

clone size: -
D gene: -
V gene: TRBV19
J gene: TRBJ2-1
CDR3 DNA: TGTGCCAGTAGTACAGGCACCAGCTCCTACAATGAGCAGTTCTTC
CDR3 protein: CASSTGTSSYNEQFF

clone size: -
D gene: -
V gene: TRBV6-5
J gene: TRBJ1-2
CDR3 DNA: TGTGCCAGCAGCAACCCGGAGAACTATGGCTACACCTTC
CDR3 protein: CASSNPENYGYTF

clone size: -
D gene: -
V gene: TRBV7-9
J gene: TRBJ2-7
CDR3 DNA: TGTGCCAGCAGCTCAAGAACCTACGAGCAGTACTTC
CDR3 protein: CASSSRTYEQYF

clone size: -
D gene: -
V gene: TRBV6-5
J gene: TRBJ2-2
CDR3 DNA: TGTGCCACAAGGGGTCCTAACACCGGGGAGCTGTTTTTT
CDR3 protein: CATRGPNTGELFF

clone size: -
D gene: -
V gene: TRBV9
J gene: TRBJ2-7
CDR3 DNA: TGTGCCAGCAGCGTAGGAGGGACCATCTACGAGCAGTACTTC
CDR3 protein: CASSVGGTIYEQYF

clone size: -
D gene: TRBD2
V gene: TRBV5-4
J gene: TRBJ2-5
CDR3 DNA: TGTGCCAGCAGCTTGGAGGGCGGGAGAGTTGAGACCCAGTACTTC
CDR3 protein: CASSLEGGRVETQYF

clone size: -
D gene: -
V gene: TRBV7-2
J gene: TRBJ2-1
CDR3 DNA: TGTGCCAGCAGCCCCCAGCGCAATGAGCAGTTCTTC
CDR3 protein: CASSPQRNEQFF

clone size: -
D gene: -
V gene: TRBV7-2
J gene: TRBJ2-7
CDR3 DNA: TGTGCCAGCAGCCCGGGGACGTTTTCCTACGAGCAGTACTTC
CDR3 protein: CASSPGTFSYEQYF

clone size: -
D gene: TRBD2
V gene: TRBV5-4
J gene: TRBJ2-3
CDR3 DNA: TGTGCCAGCAGCTTGGAGGGAGGGCCGGGAGATACGCAGTATTTT
CDR3 protein: CASSLEGGPGDTQYF

clone size: -
D gene: -
V gene: TRBV29-1
J gene: TRBJ2-5
CDR3 DNA: TGCAGCGTTGATGCCTCACCAGTACAAGAGACCCAGTACTTC
CDR3 protein: CSVDASPVQETQYF

clone size: -
D gene: -
V gene: TRBV6-1
J gene: TRBJ2-7
CDR3 DNA: TGTGCCAGCACCTACGGGGGGCTCTACGAGCAGTACTTC
CDR3 protein: CASTYGGLYEQYF

clone size: -
D gene: TRBD2
V gene: TRBV2
J gene: TRBJ2-1
CDR3 DNA: TGTGCCAGCAGTGAGATCCGACTAGCGGGATACAATGAGCAGTTCTTC
CDR3 protein: CASSEIRLAGYNEQFF

clone size: -
D gene: TRBD2
V gene: TRBV4-2
J gene: TRBJ2-3
CDR3 DNA: TGTGCCAGCAGCCCGATACTAGCGGATACGCAGTATTTT
CDR3 protein: CASSPILADTQYF

clone size: -
D gene: -
V gene: TRBV21-1
J gene: TRBJ1-2
CDR3 DNA: TGTGCCAGCAGCCGACAGGGATCGGATGGCTACACCTTC
CDR3 protein: CASSRQGSDGYTF

clone size: -
D gene: TRBD2
V gene: TRBV5-6
J gene: TRBJ2-7
CDR3 DNA: TGTGCCAGCAGCTTGGGACCCGGGGGGAGGACCTACGAGCAGTACTTC
CDR3 protein: CASSLGPGGRTYEQYF

clone size: -
D gene: -
V gene: TRBV29-1
J gene: TRBJ1-2
CDR3 DNA: TGCAGCGTTCTCCCTTCACAGGGAGTTGGCTATGGCTACACCTTC
CDR3 protein: CSVLPSQGVGYGYTF

clone size: once
D gene: TRBD1
V gene: TRBV6-1
J gene: TRBJ1-1
CDR3 DNA: TGTGCCAGCACCTTCTGGACAGGGGGGACTGAAGCTTTCTTT
CDR3 protein: CASTFWTGGTEAFF

clone size: -
D gene: -
V gene: TRBV6-1
J gene: TRBJ2-7
CDR3 DNA: TGTGCCAGCAGTGAAGTGGCTAGCGATTACGAGCAGTACTTC
CDR3 protein: CASSEVASDYEQYF

clone size: -
D gene: -
V gene: TRBV4-1
J gene: TRBJ2-7
CDR3 DNA: TGCGCCAGCAGCCAAGAGGCAGGCGCCACCTACGAGCAGTACTTC
CDR3 protein: CASSQEAGATYEQYF

clone size: -
D gene: -
V gene: TRBV5-6
J gene: TRBJ2-3
CDR3 DNA: TGTGCCAGCAGCTTCTTGGGGGCAGATACGCAGTATTTT
CDR3 protein: CASSFLGADTQYF

clone size: -
D gene: -
V gene: TRBV28
J gene: TRBJ2-1
CDR3 DNA: TGTGCCAGCAATCCTGGGGGCCGGTCCTACAATGAGCAGTTCTTC
CDR3 protein: CASNPGGRSYNEQFF

clone size: -
D gene: TRBD2
V gene: TRBV5-1
J gene: TRBJ2-6
CDR3 DNA: TGCGCCAGCAGTCAGGCTAGCGGGTTTCCTTCTGGGGCCAACGTCCTGACTTTC
CDR3 protein: CASSQASGFPSGANVLTF

clone size: -
D gene: -
V gene: TRBV7-9
J gene: TRBJ1-5
CDR3 DNA: TGTGCCAGCAGCTTTGGGGGGCTCGGACAGCCCCAGCATTTT
CDR3 protein: CASSFGGLGQPQHF

clone size: -
D gene: -
V gene: TRBV15
J gene: TRBJ1-4
CDR3 DNA: TGTGCCACCAGCAGGGGGGGGTCTAGCAAGGAAAAACTGTTTTTT
CDR3 protein: CATSRGGSSKEKLFF

clone size: few
D gene: -
V gene: TRBV2
J gene: TRBJ1-5
CDR3 DNA: TGTGCCAGCAGTAGGCAGCCCAATCAGCCCCAGCATTTT
CDR3 protein: CASSRQPNQPQHF

clone size: -
D gene: -
V gene: TRBV28
J gene: TRBJ1-1
CDR3 DNA: TGTGCCAGCACCGTAGGGGGTCTAGGAGCTTTCTTT
CDR3 protein: CASTVGGLGAFF

clone size: -
D gene: -
V gene: TRBV28
J gene: TRBJ2-7
CDR3 DNA: TGTGCCAGCAGTACTTACGGTTGGTCCTACGAGCAGTACTTC
CDR3 protein: CASSTYGWSYEQYF

clone size: -
D gene: -
V gene: TRBV5-5
J gene: TRBJ1-5
CDR3 DNA: TGTGCCAGCAGCCGGGAGGGCAATCAGCCCCAGCATTTT
CDR3 protein: CASSREGNQPQHF

clone size: -
D gene: -
V gene: TRBV7-6
J gene: TRBJ2-1
CDR3 DNA: TGTGCCAGCAGCCACCTCTCCGGCGCCGATAACAATGAGCAGTTCTTC
CDR3 protein: CASSHLSGADNNEQFF

clone size: -
D gene: TRBD2
V gene: TRBV4-1
J gene: TRBJ2-3
CDR3 DNA: TGCGCCAGCAGCCAGAGGGGAGCGGGAGAGCCCACAGATACGCAGTATTTT
CDR3 protein: CASSQRGAGEPTDTQYF

clone size: -
D gene: -
V gene: TRBV5-1
J gene: TRBJ2-1
CDR3 DNA: TGCGCCAGCAGCTTGCAGGGAGGTGCGGGGAATGAGCAGTTCTTC
CDR3 protein: CASSLQGGAGNEQFF

clone size: -
D gene: TRBD1
V gene: TRBV5-4
J gene: TRBJ2-5
CDR3 DNA: TGTGCCAGCAGCGGGCCACCGGGACAGGGGTGGGGGGCCCAGTACTTC
CDR3 protein: CASSGPPGQGWGAQYF

clone size: -
D gene: -
V gene: TRBV11-3
J gene: TRBJ2-7
CDR3 DNA: TGTGCCAGCAGCACTACAGGGCTCGAGCAGTACTTC
CDR3 protein: CASSTTGLEQYF

clone size: -
D gene: -
V gene: TRBV7-2
J gene: TRBJ2-1
CDR3 DNA: TGTGCCAGCAGCTCGTGGATGCGTGAGCAGTTCTTC
CDR3 protein: CASSSWMREQFF